The T cell receptor (beta chain) under discussion was sequenced for a study of blood T cell repertoires in COVID-19. Overall study context: COVID-19 samples collected from the United States, Italy and Spain covered acute and convalescent phases. Sources were T cells, B-cell-depleted T cells, or PBMCs; the material itself was cDNA or gDNA.

CDR1 and CDR2 from the germline V gene are SGHRS and YFSETQ. V dropped 7 bases and J dropped 2 bases, with 13 bases sitting between them. The length of the CDR3 is 14 residues. Authors' data handling: Amplified reference gene primers provided the basis for estimating nucleated cell counts. Libraries were prepared by immunoSEQ multiplex PCR; TCRdb keeps only in-frame clonotypes and omits some of them. V and J calls plus clone size are reproduced from that table; the DNA served to infer D and trimming. The data contain 390,000 or so clones, around 90% of them singletons. The chain combines TRBV5-1 with TRBJ1-5; no reliable D call. This receptor was obtained from a man younger than 35 with active or convalescent COVID-19. The sample consisted of peripheral blood. CDR3 region: CASEPYLCNQPQHF. The CDR3 DNA is TGCGCCAGCGAACCCTACCTCTGCAATCAGCCCCAGCATTTT.